Below are 9 T cell receptor beta chains sequenced from a single sample in a study of T cell responses to AZD1222 COVID-19 vaccine. Generated by immunoSEQ multiplex PCR, the TCRdb table keeps only in-frame clones and is missing some. The sample yields 150,000 to 200,000 clones, around 94% seen once. The sample in question was peripheral blood, obtained on day 0 of AZD1222 vaccination. The receptors derive from an adult in good health.

This rearrangement joins TRBV5-1 to TRBJ1-2; possible D gene TRBD1, 5 bases. This CDR3 spans 14 amino acids. V lost 0 bases and J 7 bases, leaving 13 bases between the germline ends. Germline V lookup: CDR1 SGHRS, CDR2 YFSETQ. The CDR3 region has the DNA TGCGCCAGCAGCTTGGAGACAGACTCTGCTGGCTACACCTTC. Protein sequence: CASSLETDSAGYTF.

The CDR3 DNA sequence: TGTGCCTGGAGACACGACACTAACTATGGCTACACCTTC. Its protein is CAWRHDTNYGYTF. The chain carries TRBV30 and TRBJ1-2; D not certain. The germline V gene has CDR1 GTSNPN and CDR2 SVGIG (reference sequence). The CDR3 loop spans 13 amino acids. Trimming removed 3 bases at V and 0 bases at J, with 8 bases between.

This clone was observed once. The chain combines TRBV7-9 with TRBJ1-4; 7 positions agree with TRBD1. CDR1 SEHNR and CDR2 FQNEAQ come from the germline V gene (reference sequence). V shed 5 bases, J shed 14 bases, and the junction held 14 bases outside the gene matches. The CDR3 is 14 amino acids. The CDR3 is CASSPGTALQDLFF. CDR3 nucleotide sequence: TGTGCCAGCAGCCCAGGGACAGCCCTGCAGGACCTGTTTTTT.

This clone was seen only a few times. The rearrangement uses TRBV15 and TRBJ1-2; D gene unclear. V dropped 4 bases and J dropped 6 bases, with 6 bases sitting between them. Per germline, CDR1 LNHNV and CDR2 YYDKDF (reference sequence). CDR3 length: 11 amino acids. DNA of the CDR3: TGTGCCACCAGCACTCTCAATGGCTACACCTTC. Translation: CATSTLNGYTF. Full variable domain (outside the CDR3, taken from reference TRBV15 and TRBJ1-2): DAMVIQNPRYQVTQFGKPVTLSCSQTLNHNVMYWYQQKSSQAPKLLFHYYDKDFNNEADTPDNFQSRRPNTSFCFLDIRSPGLGDTAMYLCATSTLNGYTFGSGTRLTVV.

The chain combines TRBV19 with TRBJ2-3; 11 positions agree with TRBD1. V lost 5 bases to trimming and J lost 1 base; unmatched junction nucleotides: 5. CDR1 is LNHDA and CDR2 is SQIVND in the germline V gene (reference sequence). CDR3 length: 16 amino acids. CDR3 in amino acids: CASSPRTGGRTDTQYF. The DNA of the CDR3 is TGTGCCAGTAGTCCTCGGACAGGGGGCCGCACAGATACGCAGTATTTT.

Only one count was recorded for this clone. The V call is TRBV6-1, the J call TRBJ1-5; no clear D gene. The CDR3 loop spans 13 amino acids. Trimming shortened V by 3 bases and J by 7 bases, and 10 bases separated the two germline ends. CDR1 is MNHNS and CDR2 is SASEGT in the germline V gene. DNA for the CDR3: TGTGCCAGCAGTGAGGGTGAGAAACAGCCCCAGCATTTT. This encodes CASSEGEKQPQHF.

This chain links TRBV2 with TRBJ1-1, with 8 bases that match TRBD1. Germline V gene lookup returns CDR1 SNHLY and CDR2 FYNNEI. The J segment lost 0 bases and the V segment lost 6 bases, leaving 3 bases of the junction unmatched. This CDR3 has 14 residues. For the CDR3, the DNA is TGTGCCAGCAGGGTACAGGGGGTGAACACTGAAGCTTTCTTT. Translation: CASRVQGVNTEAFF.

The chain is built from TRBV15 and TRBJ2-1, with D possibly being TRBD1 or TRBD2 (5 bases each). V was cut by 8 bases and J by 4 bases, with 9 bases left in between. The V gene's germline CDR1 is LNHNV and CDR2 YYDKDF (reference sequence). The CDR3 covers 12 residues. Written as DNA, the CDR3 is TGTGCCACCCGGGGCGGATACAATGAGCAGTTCTTC. The encoded protein is CATRGGYNEQFF.

The V call is TRBV21-1, the J call TRBJ1-4. TRBV21-1 constitutes a pseudogene. The CDR3 is made up of 15 amino acids. CDR3 nucleotide sequence: TGTGCCAGCAGCCTGAGCGGCGGGACTGGGGAAAAACTGTTTTTT. Translated, it gives CASSLSGGTGEKLFF.